The clone carrying this T cell receptor (beta chain) appeared a few times. This entry belongs to a study of early T cells in non-severe SARS-CoV-2 infection. One entry per CDR3 protein results from TCRdb running MiXCR on the 5' RACE reads. The data hold around 49,000 distinct CDR3 sequences, with roughly 10% observed a single time. The length of the CDR3 is 14 residues. Germline CDR1 is KGHSH and CDR2 is LQKENI. Trimming removed 2 bases at V and 7 bases at J, with 15 bases between. Material for sequencing was whole blood. The sequence was collected from an adult who was a healthcare worker with PCR-confirmed SARS-CoV-2 infection or an uninfected control (not recorded which). V gene TRBV18 combines with J gene TRBJ2-7; tentative D call: TRBD2 (5 bases). Written as DNA, the CDR3 is TGTGCCAGCTCACCAGAATCTACGGGGAAGGAGCAGTACTTC. Its translation is CASSPESTGKEQYF.